This TCR beta chain was recovered during a study of T cells after yellow fever vaccination. There are a few counts of this clonotype. What it binds is unknown. The TCR cDNA carried a universal primer site and UMIs from 5'RACE template switching. TCRdb recomputed calls from the 5' RACE reads with MiXCR, one row per CDR3 protein. The data hold 300,000 to 350,000 distinct CDR3 sequences, with approximately 4.5% observed a single time. Unmatched junction bases numbered 12, after V lost 6 bases and J lost 7 bases. Germline V CDR1 and CDR2: LGHNT, FRNRAP. The CDR3 totals 15 residues. The study's findings and limits: Only a minor proportion of clonotypes was detected across both CD4 and CD8 compartments. Most clones from primary vaccination resurfaced after the booster (around 95% CD4, around 90% CD8). Weaker, the secondary response had a peak occurring faster, on day 5 versus 15.

The clonotype originates from a man aged 18 to 35 who received the YFV17D yellow fever vaccine. This specimen consisted of PBMCs, obtained 15 days after the yellow fever booster vaccination. The J gene is TRBJ2-7, the V gene TRBV12-5; 10 bases are a match to TRBD1. CDR3 residues: CASGNPGQGLEEQYF. CDR3 DNA: TGTGCTAGTGGAAATCCGGGACAGGGGCTAGAGGAGCAGTACTTC.